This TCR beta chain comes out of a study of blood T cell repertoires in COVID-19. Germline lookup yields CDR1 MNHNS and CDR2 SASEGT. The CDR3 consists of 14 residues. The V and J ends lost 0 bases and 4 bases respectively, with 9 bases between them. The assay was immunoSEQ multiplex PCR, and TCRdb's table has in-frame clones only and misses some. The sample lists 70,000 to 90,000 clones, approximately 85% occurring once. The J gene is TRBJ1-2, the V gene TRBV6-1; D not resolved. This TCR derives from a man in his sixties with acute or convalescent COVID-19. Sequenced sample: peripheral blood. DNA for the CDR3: TGTGCCAGCAGTGAAGCTCGACAAAGCTATGGCTACACCTTC. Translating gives CASSEARQSYGYTF.